Following are 9 T cell receptor beta chains from one sample sequenced in a study of blood T cell repertoires in COVID-19. TCRdb keeps only in-frame clones here, not all; method: immunoSEQ multiplex PCR. Of around 90,000 clones listed, around 92% are singletons. Sequenced material: peripheral blood. Receptors were obtained from a woman aged 60-75 years with active COVID-19.

V is TRBV7-8 and J is TRBJ2-1; D gene uncertain. The germline V gene encodes CDR1 SGHVS and CDR2 FQNEAQ. The germline V and J ends were trimmed by 2 bases and 5 bases, with 10 bases remaining between them. The length of the CDR3 is 14 residues. In nucleotides, the CDR3 is TGTGCCAGCAGCTTATCGGCACGGGACAATGAGCAGTTCTTC. It codes for CASSLSARDNEQFF.

The V call is TRBV11-3, the J call TRBJ2-7; the match to TRBD1 covers 7 bases. The CDR3 is 15 amino acids. CDR1 and CDR2 (germline): SGHNT, YENEEA. Germline trimming cut 1 base from V and 2 bases from J; bases unmatched to any gene: 5. CDR3 in amino acids: CASSLGQGRTYEQYF. In nucleotides, the CDR3 is TGTGCCAGCAGCTTAGGACAGGGACGGACCTACGAGCAGTACTTC.

V gene TRBV11-3 combines with J gene TRBJ2-1; 8 bases fit TRBD2. Germline V gene lookup returns CDR1 SGHNT and CDR2 YENEEA. The ends lost 1 base at V and 8 bases at J; junction bases unmatched: 7. The CDR3 is 15 residues long. In DNA, the CDR3 is TGTGCCAGCAGCTTAGGAGGCGGGGGGACGGATGAGCAGTTCTTC. Residues: CASSLGGGGTDEQFF.

This rearrangement joins TRBV6-5 to TRBJ2-7; perhaps TRBD2 as D (6 bases). This CDR3 is 15 amino acids long. V was trimmed by 6 bases and J by 4 bases, leaving 19 bases between them. Germline V gene lookup returns CDR1 MNHEY and CDR2 SVGAGI. The CDR3 region has the DNA TGTGCCAGCAGCCGACCCGGGACTGGGCCTTACGAGCAGTACTTC. Protein product: CASSRPGTGPYEQYF.

This clone has only one observation. J is TRBJ2-3 and V is TRBV6-2 or TRBV6-3; the D gene is possibly TRBD2 (5 bases). V was clipped by 4 bases and J by 3 bases, with 14 bases between them. This CDR3 has 15 amino acids. Germline V lookup: CDR1 MNHEY, CDR2 SVGEGT. CDR3: CASSSVPGWTDTQYF. For the CDR3, the DNA is TGTGCCAGCAGTTCTGTGCCGGGGTGGACAGATACGCAGTATTTT.

The rearrangement joins TRBV5-1 to TRBJ1-3, with D possibly being TRBD1 (5 bases). The CDR3 is 14 residues long. The germline V gene encodes CDR1 SGHRS and CDR2 YFSETQ. V gave up 0 bases and J gave up 3 bases, with 7 bases separating them. The chain's CDR3 is CASSLGGGGNTIYF. In DNA, the CDR3 is TGCGCCAGCAGCTTGGGGGGCGGTGGAAACACCATATATTTT.

This clone was recorded only once. The chain recombines TRBV11-2 with TRBJ2-7; the match to TRBD2 covers 10 bases. J gave up 7 bases and V 6 bases, and 9 bases lay outside the gene matches. This CDR3 region has 14 residues. CDR1 and CDR2 from the germline V gene are SGHAT and FQNNGV. The CDR3, as DNA: TGTGCCAGCAGATCTCTAGCGGGGGCGGGGGAGCAGTACTTC. It codes for CASRSLAGAGEQYF. Together with reference TRBV11-2 and TRBJ2-7, the CDR3 gives the full variable domain: EAGVAQSPRYKIIEKRQSVAFWCNPISGHATLYWYQQILGQGPKLLIQFQNNGVVDDSQLPKDRFSAERLKGVDSTLKIQPAKLEDSAVYLCASRSLAGAGEQYFGPGTRLTVT.

The chain employs TRBV5-1 and TRBJ2-1, with 14 bases lining up with TRBD2. After removal of 3 bases from V and 1 base from J, the junction contained 9 bases not matched to a gene. Germline CDR1 SGHRS, CDR2 YFSETQ. The CDR3 is 19 amino acids. CDR3: CASSSTGLAGGLSYNEQFF. Here the CDR3 DNA reads TGCGCCAGCAGCTCCACCGGACTAGCGGGGGGACTATCCTACAATGAGCAGTTCTTC.

The chain employs TRBV4-1 and TRBJ2-3; no reliable D call. The CDR3 runs to 16 residues. The germline V gene has CDR1 MGHRA and CDR2 YSYEKL. V was cut by 1 base and J by 1 base, with 12 bases left in between. In DNA form, the CDR3 reads TGCGCCAGCAGCCAAGTCTACGCATTGGGCACAGATACGCAGTATTTT. This codes for CASSQVYALGTDTQYF.